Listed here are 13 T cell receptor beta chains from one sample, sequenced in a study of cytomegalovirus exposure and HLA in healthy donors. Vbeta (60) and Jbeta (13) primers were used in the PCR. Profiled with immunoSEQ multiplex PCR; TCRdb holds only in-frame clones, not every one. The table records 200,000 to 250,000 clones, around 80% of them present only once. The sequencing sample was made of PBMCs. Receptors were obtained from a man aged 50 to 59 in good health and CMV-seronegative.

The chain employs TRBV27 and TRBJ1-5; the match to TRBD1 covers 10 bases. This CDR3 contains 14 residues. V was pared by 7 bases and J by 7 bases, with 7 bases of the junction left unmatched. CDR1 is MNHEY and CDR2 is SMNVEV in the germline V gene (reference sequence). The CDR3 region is CASTSTGGRQPQHF. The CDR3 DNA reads TGTGCCAGCACTTCGACAGGGGGCAGACAGCCCCAGCATTTT.

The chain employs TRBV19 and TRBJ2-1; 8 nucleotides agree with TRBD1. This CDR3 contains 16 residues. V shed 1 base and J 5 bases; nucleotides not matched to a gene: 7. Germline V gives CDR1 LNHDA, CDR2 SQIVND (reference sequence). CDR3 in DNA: TGTGCCAGTAGTATAGGCGGCAGGGGGCCGGACAATGAGCAGTTCTTC. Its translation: CASSIGGRGPDNEQFF.

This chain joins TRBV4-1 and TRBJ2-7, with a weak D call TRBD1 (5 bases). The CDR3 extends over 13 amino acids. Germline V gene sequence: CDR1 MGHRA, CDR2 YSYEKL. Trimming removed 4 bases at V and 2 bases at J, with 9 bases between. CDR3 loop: CASSLSGPYEQYF. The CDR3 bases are TGCGCCAGCAGCCTATCAGGGCCCTACGAGCAGTACTTC.

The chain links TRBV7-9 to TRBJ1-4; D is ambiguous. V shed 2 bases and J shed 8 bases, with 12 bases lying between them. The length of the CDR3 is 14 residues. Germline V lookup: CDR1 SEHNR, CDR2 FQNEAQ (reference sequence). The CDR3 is CASSLPGGPEKLFF. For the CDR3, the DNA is TGTGCCAGCAGCTTACCGGGAGGACCGGAAAAACTGTTTTTT.

The CDR3 region has the DNA TGTGCCAGCGGGGCCGGGGGGAACTACAATGAGCAGTTCTTC. This encodes CASGAGGNYNEQFF. This chain connects TRBV6-4 to TRBJ2-1; 7 bases fit TRBD2. With 8 bases clipped from V and 3 bases from J, the junction kept 7 bases outside the gene matches. The CDR3 sequence is 14 residues long. Germline V lookup: CDR1 MRHNA, CDR2 SNTAGT.

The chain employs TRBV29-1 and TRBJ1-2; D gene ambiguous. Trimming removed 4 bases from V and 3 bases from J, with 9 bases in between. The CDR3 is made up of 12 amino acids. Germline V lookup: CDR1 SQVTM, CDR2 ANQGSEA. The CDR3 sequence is CSVGREDYGYTF. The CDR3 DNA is TGCAGCGTTGGTAGGGAGGACTATGGCTACACCTTC.

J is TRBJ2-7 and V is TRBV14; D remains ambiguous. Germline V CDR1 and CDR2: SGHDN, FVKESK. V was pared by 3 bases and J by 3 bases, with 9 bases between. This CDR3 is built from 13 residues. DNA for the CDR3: TGTGCCAGCAGCCATATCCCCTTCTACGAGCAGTACTTC. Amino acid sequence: CASSHIPFYEQYF.

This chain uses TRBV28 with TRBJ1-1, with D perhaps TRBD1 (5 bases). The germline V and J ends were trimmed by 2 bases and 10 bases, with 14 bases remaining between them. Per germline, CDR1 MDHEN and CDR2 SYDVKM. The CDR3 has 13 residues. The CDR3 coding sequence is TGTGCCAGCAGTTTAGGGGCGGGGTGGAGAGCTTTCTTT. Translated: CASSLGAGWRAFF.

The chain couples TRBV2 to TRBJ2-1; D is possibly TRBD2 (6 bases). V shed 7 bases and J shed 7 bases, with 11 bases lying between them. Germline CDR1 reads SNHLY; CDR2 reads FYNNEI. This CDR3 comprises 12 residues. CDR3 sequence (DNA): TGTGCCAGCACCCCTGGGGGGAATGAGCAGTTCTTC. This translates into CASTPGGNEQFF.

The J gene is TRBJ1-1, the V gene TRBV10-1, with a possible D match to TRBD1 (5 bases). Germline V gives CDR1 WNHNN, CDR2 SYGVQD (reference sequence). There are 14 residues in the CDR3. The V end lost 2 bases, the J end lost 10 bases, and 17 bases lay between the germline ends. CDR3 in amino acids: CASSETRGRRRAFF. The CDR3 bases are TGCGCCAGCAGTGAGACTCGGGGGAGACGGCGAGCTTTCTTT.

Here the CDR3 DNA reads TGTGCCAGCAGCTTAGGTCACGGGAGGAGCTCCTACGAGCAGTACTTC. It encodes CASSLGHGRSSYEQYF. The chain is built from TRBV7-2 and TRBJ2-7; 7 bases map to TRBD2. After removal of 1 base from V and 0 bases from J, the junction contained 6 bases not matched to a gene. CDR1 is SGHTA, CDR2 FQGNSA, per germline. The CDR3 has 16 residues.

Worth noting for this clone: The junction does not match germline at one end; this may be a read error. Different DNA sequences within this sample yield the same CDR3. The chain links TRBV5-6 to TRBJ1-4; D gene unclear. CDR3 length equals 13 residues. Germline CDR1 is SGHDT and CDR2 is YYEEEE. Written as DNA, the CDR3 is TGCGCCAGCAGCTTACGGTTGAGTGAAAAACTGTTTTTT. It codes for CASSLRLSEKLFF.

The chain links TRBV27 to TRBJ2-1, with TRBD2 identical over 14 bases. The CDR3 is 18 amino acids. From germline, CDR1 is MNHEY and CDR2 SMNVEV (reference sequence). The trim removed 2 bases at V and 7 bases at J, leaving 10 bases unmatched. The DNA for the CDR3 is TGTGCCAGCAGTTTACCGGGACTAGCGGGAGCCCCTGGGAATGAGCAGTTCTTC. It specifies CASSLPGLAGAPGNEQFF.